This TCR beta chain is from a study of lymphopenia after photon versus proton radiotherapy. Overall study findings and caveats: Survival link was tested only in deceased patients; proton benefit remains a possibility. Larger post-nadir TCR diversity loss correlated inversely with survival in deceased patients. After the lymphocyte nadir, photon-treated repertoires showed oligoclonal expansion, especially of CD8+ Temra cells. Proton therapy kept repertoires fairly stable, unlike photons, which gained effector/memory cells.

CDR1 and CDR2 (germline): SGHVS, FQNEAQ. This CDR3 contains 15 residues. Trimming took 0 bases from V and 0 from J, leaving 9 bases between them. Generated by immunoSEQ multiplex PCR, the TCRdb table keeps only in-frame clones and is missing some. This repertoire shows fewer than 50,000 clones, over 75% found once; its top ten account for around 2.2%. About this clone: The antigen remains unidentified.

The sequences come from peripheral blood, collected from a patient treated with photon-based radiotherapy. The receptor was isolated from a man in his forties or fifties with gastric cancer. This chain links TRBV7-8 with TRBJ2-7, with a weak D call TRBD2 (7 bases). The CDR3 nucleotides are TGTGCCAGCAGCTTAGCGGGGGGGCTCTCCTACGAGCAGTACTTC. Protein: CASSLAGGLSYEQYF.